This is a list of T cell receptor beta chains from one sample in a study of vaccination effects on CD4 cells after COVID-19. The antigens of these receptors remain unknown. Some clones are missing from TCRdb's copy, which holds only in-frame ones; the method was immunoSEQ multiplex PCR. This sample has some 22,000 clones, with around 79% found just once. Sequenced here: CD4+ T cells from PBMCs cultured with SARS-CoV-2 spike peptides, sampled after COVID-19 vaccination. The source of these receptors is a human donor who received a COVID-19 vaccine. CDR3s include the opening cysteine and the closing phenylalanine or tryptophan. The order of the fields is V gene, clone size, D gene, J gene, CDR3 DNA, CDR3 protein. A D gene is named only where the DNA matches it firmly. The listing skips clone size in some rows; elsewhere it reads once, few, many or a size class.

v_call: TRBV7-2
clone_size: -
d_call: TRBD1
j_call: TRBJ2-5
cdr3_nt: TGTGCCAGCACCCGACAGGGGGTCAGGGAGACCCAGTACTTC
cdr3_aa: CASTRQGVRETQYF

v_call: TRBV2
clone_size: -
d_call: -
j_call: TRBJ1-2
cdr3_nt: TGTGCCAGCAGTGCTGGAGTAGGCGGCTACACCTTC
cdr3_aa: CASSAGVGGYTF

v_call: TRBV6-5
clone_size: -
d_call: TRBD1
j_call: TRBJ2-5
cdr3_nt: TGTGCCAGCAGAGAGGACAGGGTCGGGACCCAGTACTTC
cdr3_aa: CASREDRVGTQYF

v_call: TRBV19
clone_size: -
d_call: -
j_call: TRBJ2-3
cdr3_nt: TGTGCCAGTAGTATGGGCGGGGTTACCACAGATACGCAGTATTTT
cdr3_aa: CASSMGGVTTDTQYF

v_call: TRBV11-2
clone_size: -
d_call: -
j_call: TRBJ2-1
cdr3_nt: TGTGCCAGCGCCGTCGGCAGCGGGGAGCAGTTCTTC
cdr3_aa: CASAVGSGEQFF

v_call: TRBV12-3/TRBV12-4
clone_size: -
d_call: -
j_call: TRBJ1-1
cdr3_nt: TGTGCCAGCAGTTTTAGGGGCACTGAAGCTTTCTTT
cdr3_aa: CASSFRGTEAFF

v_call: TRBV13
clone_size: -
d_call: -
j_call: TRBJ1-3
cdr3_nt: TGTGCCAGCTCCCAAGAGGGGTGGGGGGCTACCTCTGGAAACACCATATATTTT
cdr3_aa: CASSQEGWGATSGNTIYF

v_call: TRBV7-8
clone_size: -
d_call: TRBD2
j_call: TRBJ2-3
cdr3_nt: TGTGCCAGCAGCTTAGGGCTACTAGCGGGCACAGATACGCAGTATTTT
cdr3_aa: CASSLGLLAGTDTQYF

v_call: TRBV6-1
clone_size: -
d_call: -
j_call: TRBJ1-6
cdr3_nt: TGTGCCAGCAGTGAGCAGGTTGGTTCACCCCTCCACTTT
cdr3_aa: CASSEQVGSPLHF

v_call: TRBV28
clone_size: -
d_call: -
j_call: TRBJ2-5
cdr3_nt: TGTGCCAGCAGTCCGACAGGTGGCGAGACCCAGTACTTC
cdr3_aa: CASSPTGGETQYF

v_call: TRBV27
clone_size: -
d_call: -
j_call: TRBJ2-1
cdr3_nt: TGTGCCAGCAGGGTGGGAGAATATGAGCAGTTCTTC
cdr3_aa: CASRVGEYEQFF

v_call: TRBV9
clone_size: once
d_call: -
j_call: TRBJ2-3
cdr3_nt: TGTGCCAGCAGCGTAGACTTCGGTGGGATGGGCGGTAGCACAGATACGCAGTATTTT
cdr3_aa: CASSVDFGGMGGSTDTQYF

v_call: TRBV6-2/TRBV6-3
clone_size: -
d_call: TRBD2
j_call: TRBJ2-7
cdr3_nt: TGTGCCAGCAGTTCCGGGACTAGCGGGAGGTCCTTCTCCTACGAGCAGTACTTC
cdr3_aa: CASSSGTSGRSFSYEQYF

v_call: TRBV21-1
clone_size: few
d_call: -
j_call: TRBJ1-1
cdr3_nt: TGTGCCAGCAGTATCCCGGGACAGGGGGCTGAAGGGTATACTGAAGCTTTCTTT
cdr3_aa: CASSIPGQGAEGYTEAFF